This entry describes one T cell receptor beta chain. Antigen: not known. This CDR3 is 16 amino acids long. From germline, CDR1 is SGHNT and CDR2 YYREEE (reference sequence). V shed 4 bases and J shed 1 base, with 14 bases lying between them. The repertoire was sequenced with immunoSEQ multiplex PCR; TCRdb's copy has only in-frame clones and lacks some. The repertoire holds 83,000 or so clones, just over 85% seen once, with 1.5% to 2% in the top ten. Baseline, cycle 4 day 1, and cycle 7 day 1 were the blood sampling points. This sample stems from a study of OX40 agonist ivuxolimab in advanced cancers. Study at large: Enrolled patients in dose escalation had cancers that were hepatocellular carcinoma, melanoma, renal cell or head and neck cancer.

Study outcomes and limitations: In CD8+ T cells, expanded clones were on average more numerous than in CD4+. With doses of 0.1 to 3.0 mg/kg, CD4+ and CD8+ blood T cells had undergone clonal expansion by week 6.

V is TRBV5-4 and J is TRBJ2-2, with D tentatively TRBD2 (5 bases). Sequencing was performed on CD4+ or CD8+ T cells sorted from blood, taken in a trial of the OX40 agonist ivuxolimab. This TCR derives from an adult with an advanced solid tumor such as melanoma, head and neck, liver or kidney cancer. Written as DNA, the CDR3 is TGTGCCAGCAGCCCCCCAACTAGACTGAACACCGGGGAGCTGTTTTTT. It yields the protein CASSPPTRLNTGELFF.